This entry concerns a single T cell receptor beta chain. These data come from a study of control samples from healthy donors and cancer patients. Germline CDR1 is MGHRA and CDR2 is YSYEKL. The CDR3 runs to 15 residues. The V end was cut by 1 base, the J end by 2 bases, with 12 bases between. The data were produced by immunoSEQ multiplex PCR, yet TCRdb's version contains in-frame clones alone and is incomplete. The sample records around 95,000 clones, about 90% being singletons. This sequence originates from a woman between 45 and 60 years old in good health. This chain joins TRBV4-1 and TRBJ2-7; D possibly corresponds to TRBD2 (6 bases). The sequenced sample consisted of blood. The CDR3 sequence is CASSQVHPGAYEQYV. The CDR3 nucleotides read TGCGCCAGCAGCCAAGTTCACCCGGGAGCCTACGAGCAGTACGTC.